Below are 10 T cell receptor beta chains sequenced from a single sample in a study of control samples from healthy donors and cancer patients. TCRdb keeps only in-frame clones here, not all; method: immunoSEQ multiplex PCR. The sample has fewer than 200,000 clones, 90% to 95% seen once. The sample comprised blood. Receptors were obtained from a woman aged 55-69 years in good health.

This chain uses TRBV7-9 with TRBJ1-2, with D maybe TRBD1 (6 bases). Per germline, CDR1 SEHNR and CDR2 FQNEAQ (reference sequence). CDR3 length equals 14 residues. Between the trimmed V and J ends, which lost 5 bases and 4 bases, there was a span of 14 bases. CDR3 DNA sequence: TGTGCCAGCAGCACAGGGATTGCCGGCTATGGCTACACCTTC. This codes for CASSTGIAGYGYTF.

The chain joins TRBV4-3 to TRBJ2-3; D is unresolved. The V and J ends lost 0 bases and 0 bases respectively, with 7 bases between them. The CDR3 contains 15 residues. Germline lookup yields CDR1 LGHNA and CDR2 YSLEER. CDR3 amino acids: CASSQDRVSTDTQYF. CDR3 in DNA: TGCGCCAGCAGCCAAGATCGGGTGAGCACAGATACGCAGTATTTT.

This rearrangement joins TRBV7-9 to TRBJ2-1; 8 nucleotides line up with TRBD1. The V gene's germline CDR1 is SEHNR and CDR2 FQNEAQ (reference sequence). This CDR3 contains 15 residues. Losses at the gene ends were 6 bases for V and 4 bases for J; bases not matched to a gene: 8. The CDR3 is CASRRDRGGYNEQFF. The DNA for the CDR3 is TGTGCCAGCAGGCGAGACAGGGGAGGATACAATGAGCAGTTCTTC.

CDR3 amino acids: CAWSVRPGASNQPQHF. The CDR3 region has the DNA TGTGCCTGGAGTGTACGACCGGGGGCTAGCAATCAGCCCCAGCATTTT. This chain uses TRBV30 with TRBJ1-5, with D tentatively TRBD1 (6 bases). Between the trimmed V and J ends, which lost 0 bases and 0 bases, there was a span of 12 bases. Germline CDR1 GTSNPN, CDR2 SVGIG (reference sequence). This CDR3 is built from 16 residues. Together with reference TRBV30 and TRBJ1-5, the CDR3 gives the full variable domain: SQTIHQWPATLVQPVGSPLSLECTVEGTSNPNLYWYRQAAGRGLQLLFYSVGIGQISSEVPQNLSASRPQDRQFILSSKKLLLSDSGFYLCAWSVRPGASNQPQHFGDGTRLSIL.

Notes on this clone: The same CDR3 is also encoded by other DNA sequences in this sample. In nucleotides, the CDR3 is TGTGCCAGCAGTTACCCGGGCACAGATACGCAGTATTTT. Amino acids: CASSYPGTDTQYF. J is TRBJ2-3 and V is TRBV6-5; unclear D gene. Germline lookup yields CDR1 MNHEY and CDR2 SVGAGI. CDR3 length equals 13 residues. Trimming removed 2 bases from V and 1 base from J, with 4 bases in between.

To note about this clone: A junction boundary mismatches the germline segment, possibly from a read error. This rearrangement joins TRBV12-5 to TRBJ2-7; possible D gene TRBD2, 5 bases. CDR3 length: 11 amino acids. Germline loops: CDR1 LGHNT, CDR2 FRNRAP. For the CDR3, the DNA is TGTGCTAGTGGTTTGGTATGGGAGCCCACCTTC. The encoded protein is CASGLVWEPTF. The full variable domain, with the rest looked up from reference TRBV12-5 and TRBJ2-7, is DARVTQTPRHKVTEMGQEVTMRCQPILGHNTVFWYRQTMMQGLELLAYFRNRAPLDDSGMPKDRFSAEMPDATLATLKIQPSEPRDSAVYFCASGLVWEPTFGPGTRLTVT.

This rearrangement joins TRBV6-2 or TRBV6-3 to TRBJ1-3, with D perhaps matching TRBD1 (5 bases). V was trimmed by 2 bases and J by 2 bases, leaving 25 bases between them. The CDR3 is made up of 20 amino acids. The germline CDR1 and CDR2 sequences are MNHEY and SVGEGT. The CDR3 sequence is CASSYDLSHAQRGTGNTIYF. The CDR3 DNA reads TGTGCCAGCAGTTACGACCTCAGCCACGCTCAACGGGGGACTGGAAACACCATATATTTT.

V is TRBV5-1 and J is TRBJ2-7, with D possibly being TRBD1 (6 bases). The CDR3 loop spans 17 amino acids. Trimming took off 4 bases at V and 6 bases at J, with 26 bases between the two ends. Per germline, CDR1 SGHRS and CDR2 YFSETQ. The CDR3 DNA reads TGCGCCAGCAGCCGTTCCCAAACAGGGTTAGAGTTGGGCGAGCAGTACTTC. As protein: CASSRSQTGLELGEQYF. Full variable domain (rest looked up from reference TRBV5-1 and TRBJ2-7): KAGVTQTPRYLIKTRGQQVTLSCSPISGHRSVSWYQQTPGQGLQFLFEYFSETQRNKGNFPGRFSGRQFSNSRSEMNVSTLELGDSALYLCASSRSQTGLELGEQYFGPGTRLTVT.

This clone was counted a few times. V is TRBV6-2 or TRBV6-3 and J is TRBJ1-5; no clear D. This CDR3 is 14 amino acids long. Germline CDR1 is MNHEY and CDR2 is SVGEGT. V lost 1 base and J lost 0, with 4 bases in between. CDR3 amino acids: CASSYYDSNQPQHF. The CDR3 nucleotides are TGTGCCAGCAGTTACTACGATAGCAATCAGCCCCAGCATTTT.

The chain recombines TRBV4-1 with TRBJ2-1; the D is unclear. V dropped 0 bases and J dropped 4 bases, with 13 bases sitting between them. The CDR3 sequence is 16 residues long. Germline CDR1 is MGHRA and CDR2 is YSYEKL. The chain's CDR3 is CASSQDGGEIYNEQFF. CDR3 DNA sequence: TGCGCCAGCAGCCAAGACGGCGGAGAAATATACAATGAGCAGTTCTTC.